Reported below is one T cell receptor beta chain. TCRdb keeps only in-frame clones here, not all; method: immunoSEQ multiplex PCR. The sample holds about 150,000 clones, 82% seen once. The V and J ends lost 5 bases and 5 bases, in that order; junction bases with no gene match: 8. Germline lookup yields CDR1 SGHTA and CDR2 FQGNSA. The CDR3 spans 15 residues. The data belong to a study of blood T cell repertoires in COVID-19. V usage is TRBV7-2 and J usage is TRBJ1-2, with 10 positions matching TRBD1. The receptor's source is a human donor with acute or convalescent COVID-19. The donor label of this sample is uncertain. What was sequenced was peripheral blood. CDR3 protein: CASSPRQGAGYGYTF. CDR3 DNA sequence: TGTGCCAGCAGCCCCCGACAGGGGGCAGGGTATGGCTACACCTTC.